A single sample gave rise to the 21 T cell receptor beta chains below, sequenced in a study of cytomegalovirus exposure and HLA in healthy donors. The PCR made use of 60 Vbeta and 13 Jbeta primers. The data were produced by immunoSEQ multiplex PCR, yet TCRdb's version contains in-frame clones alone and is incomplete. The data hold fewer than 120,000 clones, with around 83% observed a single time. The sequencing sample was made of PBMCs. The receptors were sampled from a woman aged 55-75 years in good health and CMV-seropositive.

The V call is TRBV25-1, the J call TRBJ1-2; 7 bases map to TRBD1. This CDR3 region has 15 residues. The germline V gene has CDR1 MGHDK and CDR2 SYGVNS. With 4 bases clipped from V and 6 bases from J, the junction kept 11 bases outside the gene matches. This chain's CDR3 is CASSGDRDWFNGYTF. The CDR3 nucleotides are TGTGCCAGCAGTGGAGACAGGGACTGGTTCAATGGCTACACCTTC.

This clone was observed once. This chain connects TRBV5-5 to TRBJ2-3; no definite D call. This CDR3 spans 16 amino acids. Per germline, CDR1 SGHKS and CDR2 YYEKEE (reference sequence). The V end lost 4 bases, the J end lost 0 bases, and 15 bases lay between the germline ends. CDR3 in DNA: TGTGCCAGCAGCGCGAACCTTGGGCAGAGCACAGATACGCAGTATTTT. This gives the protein CASSANLGQSTDTQYF.

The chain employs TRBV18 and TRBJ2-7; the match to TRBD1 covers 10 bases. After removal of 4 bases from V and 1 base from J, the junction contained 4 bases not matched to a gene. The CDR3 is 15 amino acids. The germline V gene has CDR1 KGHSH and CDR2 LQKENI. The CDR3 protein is CASSQTGGQSYEQYF. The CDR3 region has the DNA TGTGCCAGCTCACAGACAGGGGGCCAGTCCTACGAGCAGTACTTC.

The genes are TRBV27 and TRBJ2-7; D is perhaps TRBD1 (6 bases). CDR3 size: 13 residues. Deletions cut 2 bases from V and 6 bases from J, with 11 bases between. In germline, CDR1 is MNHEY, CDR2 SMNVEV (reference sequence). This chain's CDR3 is CASSLVGAGEQYF. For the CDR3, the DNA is TGTGCCAGCAGTTTAGTGGGGGCAGGCGAGCAGTACTTC.

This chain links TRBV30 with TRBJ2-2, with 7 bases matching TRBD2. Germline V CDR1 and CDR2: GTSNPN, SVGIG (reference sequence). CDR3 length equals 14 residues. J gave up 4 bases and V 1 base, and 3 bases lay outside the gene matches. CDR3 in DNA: TGTGCCTGGAGTGGCGGGAGCGTCACCGGGGAGCTGTTTTTT. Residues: CAWSGGSVTGELFF.

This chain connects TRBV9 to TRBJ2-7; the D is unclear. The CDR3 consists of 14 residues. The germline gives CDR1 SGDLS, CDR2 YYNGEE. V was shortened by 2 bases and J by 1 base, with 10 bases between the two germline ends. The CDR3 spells CASSVSSESYEQYF. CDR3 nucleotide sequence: TGTGCCAGCAGCGTTAGCTCTGAGTCCTACGAGCAGTACTTC.

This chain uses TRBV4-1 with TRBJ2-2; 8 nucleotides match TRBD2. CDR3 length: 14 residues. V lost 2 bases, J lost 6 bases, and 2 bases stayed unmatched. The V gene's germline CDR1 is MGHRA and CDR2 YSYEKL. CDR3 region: CASSQRAGAGELFF. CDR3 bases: TGCGCCAGCAGCCAACGAGCGGGAGCCGGGGAGCTGTTTTTT.

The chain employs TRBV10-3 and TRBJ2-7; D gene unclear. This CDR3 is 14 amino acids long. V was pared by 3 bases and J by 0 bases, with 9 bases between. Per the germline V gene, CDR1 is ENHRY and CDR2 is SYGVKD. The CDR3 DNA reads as TGTGCCATCAGTGATCCCGCTACCTCCTACGAGCAGTACTTC. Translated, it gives CAISDPATSYEQYF.

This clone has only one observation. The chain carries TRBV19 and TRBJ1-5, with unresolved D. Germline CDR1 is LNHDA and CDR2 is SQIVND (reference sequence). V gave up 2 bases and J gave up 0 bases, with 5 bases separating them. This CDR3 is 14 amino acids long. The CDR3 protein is CASSIFSSNQPQHF. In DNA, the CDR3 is TGTGCCAGTAGTATATTTAGTAGCAATCAGCCCCAGCATTTT.

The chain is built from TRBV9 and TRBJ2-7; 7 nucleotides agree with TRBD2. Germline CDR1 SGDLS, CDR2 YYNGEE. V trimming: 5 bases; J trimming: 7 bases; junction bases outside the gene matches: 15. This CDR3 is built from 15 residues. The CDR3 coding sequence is TGTGCCAGCAGTCCAACTTTCAGGACCGGGAGGGAGCAGTACTTC. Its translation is CASSPTFRTGREQYF.

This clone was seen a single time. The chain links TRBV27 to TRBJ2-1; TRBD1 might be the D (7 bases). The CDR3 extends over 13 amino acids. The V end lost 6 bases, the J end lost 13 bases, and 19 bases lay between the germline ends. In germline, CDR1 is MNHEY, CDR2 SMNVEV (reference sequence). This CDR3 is CASSLGARDRQFF. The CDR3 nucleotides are TGTGCCAGCAGCCTGGGGGCGCGGGACAGACAGTTCTTC.

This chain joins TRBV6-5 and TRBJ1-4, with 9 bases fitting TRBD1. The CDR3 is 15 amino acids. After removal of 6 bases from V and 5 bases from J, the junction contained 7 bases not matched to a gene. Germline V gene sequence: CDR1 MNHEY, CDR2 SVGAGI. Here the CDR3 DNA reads TGTGCCAGCAGCCTCACAGGGGGCGAGAATGAAAAACTGTTTTTT. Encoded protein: CASSLTGGENEKLFF.

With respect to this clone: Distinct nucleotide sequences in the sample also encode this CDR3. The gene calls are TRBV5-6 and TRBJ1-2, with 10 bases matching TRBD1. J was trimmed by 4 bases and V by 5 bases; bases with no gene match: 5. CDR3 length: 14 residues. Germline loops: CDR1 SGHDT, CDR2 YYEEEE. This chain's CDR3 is CASRRQGAIYGYTF. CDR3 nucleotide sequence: TGTGCCAGCAGAAGACAGGGGGCGATCTATGGCTACACCTTC. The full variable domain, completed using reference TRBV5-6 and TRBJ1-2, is DAGVTQSPTHLIKTRGQQVTLRCSPKSGHDTVSWYQQALGQGPQFIFQYYEEEERQRGNFPDRFSGHQFPNYSSELNVNALLLGDSALYLCASRRQGAIYGYTFGSGTRLTVV.

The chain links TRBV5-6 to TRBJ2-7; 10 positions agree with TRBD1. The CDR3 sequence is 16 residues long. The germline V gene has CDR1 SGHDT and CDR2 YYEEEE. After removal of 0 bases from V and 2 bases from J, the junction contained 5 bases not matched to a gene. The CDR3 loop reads CASSLAGQGDPYEQYF. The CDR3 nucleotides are TGTGCCAGCAGCTTGGCCGGACAGGGGGACCCCTACGAGCAGTACTTC. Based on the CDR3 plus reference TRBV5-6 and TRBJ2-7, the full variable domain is DAGVTQSPTHLIKTRGQQVTLRCSPKSGHDTVSWYQQALGQGPQFIFQYYEEEERQRGNFPDRFSGHQFPNYSSELNVNALLLGDSALYLCASSLAGQGDPYEQYFGPGTRLTVT.

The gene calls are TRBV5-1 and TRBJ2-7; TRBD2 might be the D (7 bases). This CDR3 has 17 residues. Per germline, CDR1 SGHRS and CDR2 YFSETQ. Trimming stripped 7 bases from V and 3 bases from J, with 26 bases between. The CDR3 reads CASSSPEKGGAVYEQYF. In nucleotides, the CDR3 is TGCGCCAGCTCATCCCCCGAAAAAGGGGGGGCCGTCTACGAGCAGTACTTC.

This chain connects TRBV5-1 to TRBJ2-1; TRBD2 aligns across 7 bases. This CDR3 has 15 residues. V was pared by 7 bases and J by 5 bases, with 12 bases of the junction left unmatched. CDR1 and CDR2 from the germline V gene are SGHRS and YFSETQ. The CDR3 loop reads CASAIIAGVNNEQFF. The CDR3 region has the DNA TGCGCCAGCGCTATTATCGCGGGAGTAAACAATGAGCAGTTCTTC.

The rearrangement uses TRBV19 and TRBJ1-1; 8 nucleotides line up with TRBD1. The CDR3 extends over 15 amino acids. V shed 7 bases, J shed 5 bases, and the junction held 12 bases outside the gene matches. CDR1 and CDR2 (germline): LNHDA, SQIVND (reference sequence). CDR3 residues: CASTLRTGGRTEAFF. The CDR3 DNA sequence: TGTGCCAGTACTCTCCGCACAGGGGGGAGGACTGAAGCTTTCTTT.

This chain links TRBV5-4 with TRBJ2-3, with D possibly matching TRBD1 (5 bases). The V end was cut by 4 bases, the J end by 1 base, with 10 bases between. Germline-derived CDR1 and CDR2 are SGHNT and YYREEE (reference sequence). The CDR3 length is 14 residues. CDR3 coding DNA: TGTGCCAGCAGCAAGGCGACAGGCACAGATACGCAGTATTTT. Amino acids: CASSKATGTDTQYF.

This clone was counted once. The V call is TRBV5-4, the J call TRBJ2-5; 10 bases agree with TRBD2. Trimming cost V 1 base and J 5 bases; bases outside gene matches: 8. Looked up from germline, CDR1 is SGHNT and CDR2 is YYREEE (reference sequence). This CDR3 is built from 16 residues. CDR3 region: CASSLIASGSVETQYF. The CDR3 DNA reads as TGTGCCAGCAGCTTGATTGCTAGCGGGAGCGTTGAGACCCAGTACTTC. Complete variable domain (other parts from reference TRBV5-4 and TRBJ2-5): ETGVTQSPTHLIKTRGQQVTLRCSSQSGHNTVSWYQQALGQGPQFIFQYYREEENGRGNFPPRFSGLQFPNYSSELNVNALELDDSALYLCASSLIASGSVETQYFGPGTRLLVL.

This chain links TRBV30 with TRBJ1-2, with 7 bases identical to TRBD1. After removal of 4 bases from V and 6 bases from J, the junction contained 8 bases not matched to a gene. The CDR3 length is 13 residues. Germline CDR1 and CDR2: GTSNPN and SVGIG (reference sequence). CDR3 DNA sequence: TGTGCCTGGACCAGAGAGGGGGCCGATGGCTACACCTTC. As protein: CAWTREGADGYTF.

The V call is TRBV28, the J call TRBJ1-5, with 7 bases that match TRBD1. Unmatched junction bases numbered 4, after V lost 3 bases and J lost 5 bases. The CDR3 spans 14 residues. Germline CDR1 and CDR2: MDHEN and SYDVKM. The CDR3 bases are TGTGCCAGCAGTTTCGGGACAGAAGATCAGCCCCAGCATTTT. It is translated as CASSFGTEDQPQHF. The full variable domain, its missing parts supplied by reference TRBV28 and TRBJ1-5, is DVKVTQSSRYLVKRTGEKVFLECVQDMDHENMFWYRQDPGLGLRLIYFSYDVKMKEKGDIPEGYSVSREKKERFSLILESASTNQTSMYLCASSFGTEDQPQHFGDGTRLSIL.